The 31 T cell receptor beta chains below all came from one sample that was sequenced in a study of T cell changes during pregnancy in multiple sclerosis. The protocol was immunoSEQ multiplex PCR, while the TCRdb copy is restricted to in-frame clones and leaves out a portion. The sample contains approximately 40,000 clones, just over 90% of which appear only once. The sequencing here drew on CD4+ T cells from peripheral blood mononuclear cells, taken in the third trimester of pregnancy. The receptors derive from a female donor in good health, enrolled as a control in a pregnancy study.

This clone ranks as medium-sized. V usage is TRBV28 and J usage is TRBJ2-7, with TRBD2 matching over 9 bases. The CDR3 contains 14 residues. After removal of 7 bases from V and 4 bases from J, the junction contained 8 bases not matched to a gene. In germline, CDR1 is MDHEN, CDR2 SYDVKM. CDR3 sequence: CASTGSLAGYEQYF. The CDR3 DNA sequence: TGTGCCAGCACTGGAAGTCTAGCGGGATACGAGCAGTACTTC.

CDR3 in amino acids: CTSSQPITSGRVNEQFF. CDR3 nucleotides: TGCACCAGCAGCCAGCCTATAACTAGCGGGAGGGTTAATGAGCAGTTCTTC. The chain joins TRBV1 to TRBJ2-1; TRBD2, the D gene given by the table, was not confirmed from the DNA. TRBV1 corresponds to a pseudogene. This CDR3 has 17 residues.

This clone was detected only once. Additional DNA sequences in this sample encode the identical CDR3. The chain has TRBV5-6 and TRBJ2-5; no reliable D call. This CDR3 spans 14 amino acids. The V end lost 5 bases, the J end lost 7 bases, and 18 bases lay between the germline ends. CDR1 is SGHDT, CDR2 YYEEEE, per germline. This CDR3 is CASSLLASGGTQYF. DNA for the CDR3: TGTGCCAGCAGTTTGCTTGCGTCCGGCGGGACCCAGTACTTC.

The rearrangement links TRBV30 to TRBJ2-3; 8 bases are a match to TRBD2. CDR1 is GTSNPN and CDR2 is SVGIG in the germline V gene (reference sequence). The CDR3 has 15 amino acids. V gave up 0 bases and J gave up 2 bases; unmatched junction bases: 4. The CDR3 here is CAWSVNGRVTDTQYF. The CDR3 DNA reads TGTGCCTGGAGTGTTAACGGGAGGGTCACAGATACGCAGTATTTT.

This clone was recorded only once. The rearrangement links TRBV7-8 to TRBJ2-4; TRBD1 aligns across 9 bases. The V gene end was trimmed by 4 bases and the J gene end by 7 bases; junction bases not matched to a gene: 5. From germline, CDR1 is SGHVS and CDR2 FQNEAQ. There are 14 residues in the CDR3. The CDR3 spells CASSSTGGRNIQYF. The CDR3 DNA sequence: TGTGCCAGCAGCTCTACAGGGGGCCGGAACATTCAGTACTTC.

This clone was picked up one time. The chain employs TRBV18 and TRBJ1-2; a weak D match, TRBD1 (6 bases). Germline assignment: CDR1 KGHSH and CDR2 LQKENI. The CDR3 extends over 16 amino acids. Trimming stripped 3 bases from V and 3 bases from J, with 17 bases between. For the CDR3, the DNA is TGTGCCAGCTCACCTCTAGGGGGGGGCGCCCACTATGGCTACACCTTC. Its translation: CASSPLGGGAHYGYTF. Looking up the rest from reference TRBV18 and TRBJ1-2 gives the full variable domain: NAGVMQNPRHLVRRRGQEARLRCSPMKGHSHVYWYRQLPEEGLKFMVYLQKENIIDESGMPKERFSAEFPKEGPSILRIQQVVRGDSAAYFCASSPLGGGAHYGYTFGSGTRLTVV.

This clone has a single count. The genes are TRBV4-1 and TRBJ1-5, with 9 nucleotides matching TRBD1. The CDR3 consists of 15 residues. V was pared by 2 bases and J by 7 bases, with 6 bases of the junction left unmatched. Germline V gives CDR1 MGHRA, CDR2 YSYEKL. In DNA form, the CDR3 reads TGCGCCAGCAGCCAATTAACAGGGGGCTTCCAGCCCCAGCATTTT. Its protein is CASSQLTGGFQPQHF.

The rearrangement uses TRBV4-2 and TRBJ2-7; D perhaps matches TRBD2 (5 bases). Germline V CDR1 and CDR2: LGHNA, YNFKEQ. The CDR3 runs to 15 residues. The ends were cut back, 5 bases at V and 0 bases at J, with 14 bases in the middle. CDR3 amino acids: CASSSDWSGSYEQYF. DNA for the CDR3: TGTGCCAGCAGCTCGGACTGGAGTGGCTCCTACGAGCAGTACTTC.

The rearrangement links TRBV6-1 to TRBJ1-5, with TRBD1 identical over 8 bases. Germline CDR1 MNHNS, CDR2 SASEGT. The CDR3 has 15 amino acids. Trimming at V came to 0 bases and at J to 10 bases, leaving 8 bases not matched to a gene. The chain's CDR3 is CASSEATGDTDPQHF. The CDR3 bases are TGTGCCAGCAGTGAAGCGACAGGGGATACGGACCCCCAGCATTTT.

V gene TRBV19 combines with J gene TRBJ2-2, with D tentatively TRBD2 (6 bases). The V and J ends lost 3 bases and 1 base respectively, with 12 bases between them. CDR1 and CDR2 (germline): LNHDA, SQIVND (reference sequence). The CDR3 sequence is 16 residues long. DNA of the CDR3: TGTGCCAGTAGTATTGGGACTCGAGGGAACACCGGGGAGCTGTTTTTT. As protein: CASSIGTRGNTGELFF.

In nucleotides, the CDR3 is TGCGCCAGCAGCGAGGACAACCAAGAGACCCAGTACTTC. Amino acid sequence: CASSEDNQETQYF. The genes are TRBV5-1 and TRBJ2-5, with D possibly matching TRBD1 (5 bases). The CDR3 runs to 13 residues. In germline, CDR1 is SGHRS, CDR2 YFSETQ. Between the trimmed V and J ends, which lost 4 bases and 0 bases, there was a span of 7 bases.

The V and J genes are TRBV11-2 and TRBJ1-2; TRBD1 matches 7 bases. After removal of 5 bases from V and 8 bases from J, the junction contained 11 bases not matched to a gene. This CDR3 contains 14 residues. The V gene's germline CDR1 is SGHAT and CDR2 FQNNGV. The CDR3 sequence: CASSRANSGGGYTF. The CDR3 nucleotides read TGTGCCAGCAGCAGAGCTAATTCAGGGGGGGGCTACACCTTC.

The V and J genes are TRBV7-9 and TRBJ2-3; 10 nucleotides agree with TRBD2. Germline CDR1 and CDR2: SEHNR and FQNEAQ (reference sequence). The CDR3 extends over 17 amino acids. V was pared by 5 bases and J by 6 bases, with 14 bases of the junction left unmatched. CDR3 sequence reads: CASSLTRLAGASDTQYF. CDR3 DNA sequence: TGTGCCAGCAGCCTAACCCGCCTAGCGGGGGCCTCCGATACGCAGTATTTT.

The gene calls are TRBV2 and TRBJ1-2; 7 bases align to TRBD1. Germline values: CDR1 SNHLY, CDR2 FYNNEI. Trimming took 7 bases from V and 0 from J; bases not matched to a gene: 5. The CDR3 consists of 14 residues. CDR3 region: CASNRDRANYGYTF. CDR3 DNA sequence: TGTGCCAGCAATAGGGACAGAGCTAACTATGGCTACACCTTC. The full variable domain, rest sourced from reference TRBV2 and TRBJ1-2, is EPEVTQTPSHQVTQMGQEVILRCVPISNHLYFYWYRQILGQKVEFLVSFYNNEISEKSEIFDDQFSVERPDGSNFTLKIRSTKLEDSAMYFCASNRDRANYGYTFGSGTRLTVV.

The chain recombines TRBV9 with TRBJ2-3, with D unresolved. V shed 0 bases and J shed 2 bases, with 16 bases lying between them. The CDR3 runs 17 residues. Germline CDR1 is SGDLS and CDR2 is YYNGEE. The CDR3 DNA sequence: TGTGCCAGCAGCGTAGGTTATTCGCGGCGGTACACAGATACGCAGTATTTT. Its translation: CASSVGYSRRYTDTQYF.

The genes are TRBV9 and TRBJ1-6; D remains unclear. The germline gives CDR1 SGDLS, CDR2 YYNGEE. The CDR3 spans 13 residues. Trimming removed 2 bases from V and 10 bases from J, with 10 bases in between. CDR3 amino acids: CASSVEAGSPLHF. Written as DNA, the CDR3 is TGTGCCAGCAGCGTTGAGGCGGGCTCACCCCTCCACTTT.

Only one count was recorded for this clone. This chain joins TRBV7-2 and TRBJ2-2; TRBD2 matches 13 bases. Germline trimming cut 8 bases from V and 4 bases from J; bases unmatched to any gene: 4. This CDR3 spans 15 amino acids. From germline, CDR1 is SGHTA and CDR2 FQGNSA. This CDR3 is CASGGLAGTTGELFF. The CDR3 coding sequence is TGTGCCAGCGGGGGACTAGCGGGGACCACCGGGGAGCTGTTTTTT.

The gene calls are TRBV11-3 and TRBJ2-1, with a possible D match to TRBD2 (6 bases). V was clipped by 2 bases and J by 5 bases, with 10 bases between them. The CDR3 is 14 amino acids. The V gene's germline CDR1 is SGHNT and CDR2 YENEEA. The CDR3 reads CASSLTGSDNEQFF. CDR3 DNA: TGTGCCAGCAGCTTAACCGGGAGCGACAATGAGCAGTTCTTC.

V usage is TRBV20-1 and J usage is TRBJ2-3; D not certain. The V gene's germline CDR1 is DFQATT and CDR2 SNEGSKA (reference sequence). The CDR3 contains 10 residues. Trimming shortened V by 6 bases and J by 2 bases, and 3 bases separated the two germline ends. CDR3 region: CSAHTDTQYF. The CDR3 nucleotides read TGCAGTGCCCACACAGATACGCAGTATTTT.

The chain carries TRBV7-9 and TRBJ1-1, with TRBD1 as a possible D gene (6 bases). The CDR3 covers 15 residues. Germline CDR1 SEHNR, CDR2 FQNEAQ (reference sequence). Deletions cut 1 base from V and 6 bases from J, with 15 bases between. The CDR3 reads CASSLESGGGAEAFF. In nucleotides, the CDR3 is TGTGCCAGCAGCTTAGAGTCCGGCGGGGGCGCTGAAGCTTTCTTT.

The CDR3 nucleotides are TGTGCCAGTAGTATGGCCAGGGGAGGGGCCAACGTCCTGACTTTC. Translation: CASSMARGGANVLTF. This rearrangement joins TRBV19 to TRBJ2-6; D is possibly TRBD1 (6 bases). The CDR3 sequence is 15 residues long. V dropped 3 bases and J dropped 4 bases, with 10 bases sitting between them. Looked up from germline, CDR1 is LNHDA and CDR2 is SQIVND (reference sequence).

The chain joins TRBV5-6 to TRBJ2-4, with D possibly being TRBD1 (5 bases). The ends were cut back, 1 base at V and 4 bases at J, with 9 bases in the middle. The V gene's germline CDR1 is SGHDT and CDR2 YYEEEE. The CDR3 loop spans 14 amino acids. The DNA for the CDR3 is TGTGCCAGCAGCTTGCGACAGATTAAAAACATTCAGTACTTC. Amino acid sequence: CASSLRQIKNIQYF.

This clone has just a few counts. The chain uses TRBV5-1 and TRBJ2-1; 12 bases agree with TRBD2. V shed 0 bases, J shed 6 bases, and the junction held 4 bases outside the gene matches. The CDR3 contains 16 residues. The germline gives CDR1 SGHRS, CDR2 YFSETQ. The CDR3, as DNA: TGCGCCAGCAGCTTGGATTCGGGACTAGCGGGCAATGAGCAGTTCTTC. It specifies CASSLDSGLAGNEQFF.

The chain uses TRBV19 and TRBJ2-1; D is unclear. Germline V CDR1 and CDR2: LNHDA, SQIVND (reference sequence). Deletions cut 3 bases from V and 9 bases from J, with 6 bases between. The CDR3 is 11 residues long. DNA for the CDR3: TGTGCCAGTAGTATCGGTGGTGAGCAGTTCTTC. Its protein is CASSIGGEQFF.

The rearrangement uses TRBV6-5 and TRBJ1-3; D remains ambiguous. There are 15 residues in the CDR3. V was clipped by 0 bases and J by 7 bases, with 13 bases between them. Germline assignment: CDR1 MNHEY and CDR2 SVGAGI. This chain's CDR3 is CASSYSRVVGNTIYF. In nucleotides, the CDR3 is TGTGCCAGCAGTTACTCGAGGGTTGTTGGGAACACCATATATTTT.

V usage is TRBV4-2 and J usage is TRBJ2-5; D gene ambiguous. The CDR3 spans 19 residues. V lost 0 bases to trimming and J lost 7 bases, with 27 bases between them. Germline V CDR1 and CDR2: LGHNA, YNFKEQ. CDR3 region: CASSQDSITPSRLEMTQYF. The DNA of the CDR3 is TGTGCCAGCAGCCAAGATTCGATTACCCCATCTCGGCTAGAGATGACCCAGTACTTC.

V and J are TRBV7-8 and TRBJ2-2; D perhaps matches TRBD1 (5 bases). The CDR3 loop spans 16 amino acids. V was trimmed by 5 bases and J by 3 bases, leaving 16 bases between them. Germline V CDR1 and CDR2: SGHVS, FQNEAQ. The CDR3 nucleotides are TGTGCCAGCAGCCACAGGCTTGGGGTACACACCGGGGAGCTGTTTTTT. It is translated as CASSHRLGVHTGELFF.

The chain recombines TRBV2 with TRBJ1-5; 7 bases fit TRBD1. The CDR3 has 14 amino acids. Germline values: CDR1 SNHLY, CDR2 FYNNEI. J was trimmed by 6 bases and V by 7 bases; bases with no gene match: 9. The CDR3 DNA is TGTGCCAGCAAGACAGGGTGGAACCTTCAGCCCCAGCATTTT. It yields the protein CASKTGWNLQPQHF.

The rearrangement uses TRBV7-2 and TRBJ2-4, with D maybe TRBD1 (6 bases). The CDR3 is 16 amino acids. Germline values: CDR1 SGHTA, CDR2 FQGNSA. Trimming took off 5 bases at V and 0 bases at J, with 14 bases between the two ends. For the CDR3, the DNA is TGTGCCAGCAGCACGGGACAAGTCCTAGCCAAAAACATTCAGTACTTC. It yields the protein CASSTGQVLAKNIQYF.

This sequence joins TRBV19 and TRBJ2-5, with D perhaps matching TRBD1 (6 bases). In germline, CDR1 is LNHDA, CDR2 SQIVND (reference sequence). The V gene lost 2 bases and the J gene lost 4 bases, with 20 bases spanning the gap. The CDR3 length is 17 residues. This CDR3 is CASSIRSTGTVRETQYF. CDR3 bases: TGTGCCAGTAGTATACGGTCTACAGGGACGGTGCGAGAGACCCAGTACTTC.

The gene calls are TRBV6-6 and TRBJ2-3; D is undetermined. Trimming cost V 4 bases and J 10 bases, with 12 bases left between them. The CDR3 has 12 residues. CDR1 and CDR2 from the germline V gene are MNHNY and SVGAGI (reference sequence). The CDR3 DNA reads TGTGCCAGCAGTTCAGTCCTTTCTCCGCAGTATTTT. Translation: CASSSVLSPQYF.